This T cell receptor beta chain was recovered during a study of control samples from healthy donors and cancer patients. There are 12 residues in the CDR3. Germline V CDR1 and CDR2: SGHTA, FQGTGA. Trimming left V 5 bases short and J 4 bases short, with 5 bases between. Sequencing used immunoSEQ multiplex PCR; TCRdb keeps in-frame clones, though not all of them. The sample carries under 85,000 clones, around 95% recorded once. The clonotype was recovered from a woman between 40 and 50 years old in good health. This sequence joins TRBV7-3 and TRBJ2-2, with D hard to call. Sequencing input: blood. CDR3 DNA sequence: TGTGCCAGCAGCCCGCCCACCGGGGAGCTGTTTTTT. It specifies CASSPPTGELFF.